This T cell receptor (beta chain) is from a study of cytomegalovirus exposure and HLA in healthy donors. General study findings and limits: Some public TCRs appeared in many individuals, while most sequences were rare. A missense variant in DCLRE1C was later tied to TCR beta V- and J-gene trimming.

This CDR3 is built from 13 residues. V lost 4 bases and J 5 bases, leaving 11 bases between the germline ends. Germline V gene data show CDR1 as SNHLY and CDR2 as FYNNEI. About this clone: What it recognizes is unknown.

Primers: 60 Vbeta forward and 13 Jbeta reverse. Profiling relied on immunoSEQ multiplex PCR, and the TCRdb table lists in-frame clones only, not all of them. The data show tens of thousands of clones, about four fifths seen once. The chain carries TRBV2 and TRBJ1-2; D is unclear. The material sequenced was PBMCs. This clonotype was sampled from a man aged 45-60 years in good health and CMV-seropositive. CDR3 coding DNA: TGTGCCAGCAGTGGTAATCTTTATTATGGCTACACCTTC. Protein product: CASSGNLYYGYTF.